The clone carrying this TCR beta chain was seen a single time. This specimen belongs to a study of control samples from healthy donors and cancer patients. Clones were read by immunoSEQ multiplex PCR, and TCRdb kept only the in-frame ones, dropping some. Altogether 95,000 to 150,000 clones are present, about 90% being singletons, with the ten largest covering around 1.7%. Trimming stripped 3 bases from V and 0 bases from J, with 5 bases between. The CDR3 has 13 residues. The rearrangement uses TRBV12-3 or TRBV12-4 and TRBJ1-1; the D is unclear. The TCR comes from a man aged 18 to 30 in good health. Sequencing input: blood. The CDR3 DNA reads TGTGCCAGCAGTTTTCGAGTGAACACTGAAGCTTTCTTT. It encodes CASSFRVNTEAFF.